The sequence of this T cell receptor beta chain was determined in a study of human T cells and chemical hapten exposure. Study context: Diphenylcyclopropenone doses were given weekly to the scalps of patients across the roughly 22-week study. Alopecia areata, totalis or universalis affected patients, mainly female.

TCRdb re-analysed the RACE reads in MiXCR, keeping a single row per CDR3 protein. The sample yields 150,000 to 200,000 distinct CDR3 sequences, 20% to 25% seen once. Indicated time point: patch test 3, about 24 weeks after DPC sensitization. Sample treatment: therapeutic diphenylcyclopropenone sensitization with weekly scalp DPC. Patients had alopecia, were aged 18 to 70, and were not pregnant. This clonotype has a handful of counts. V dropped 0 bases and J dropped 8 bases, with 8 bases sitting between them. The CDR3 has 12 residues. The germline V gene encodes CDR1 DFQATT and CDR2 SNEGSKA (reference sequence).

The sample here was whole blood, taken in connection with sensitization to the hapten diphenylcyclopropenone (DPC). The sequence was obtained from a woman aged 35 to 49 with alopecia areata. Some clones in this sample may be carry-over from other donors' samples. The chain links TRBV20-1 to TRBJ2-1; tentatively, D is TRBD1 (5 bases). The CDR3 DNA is TGCAGTGCTAGAGATGACAGAGATGAGCAGTTCTTC. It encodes CSARDDRDEQFF.